The following is a TCR beta chain sequence with its context. This clone was picked up one time. Its recognized antigen is unknown. Base quality data are lacking; no much larger clone is found one base away. The cohort comprised nearly 30 patients with locally advanced or metastatic urothelial carcinoma treated at Memorial Sloan Kettering on a trial protocol. Peripheral blood mononuclear cells were collected pretreatment and during treatment, at between 1 and 8 total time points per patient. The Qiagen DNeasy Blood extraction kit was used to purify genomic DNA from total PBMCs and from tumor samples. Collected pretreatment and during treatment, PBMCs were isolated and stored as previously described. This sample is part of a study of PD-L1 blockade in urothelial cancer (dated by TCRdb to 2017 to 2019). Background on the whole study: Therapy was started in the mid-2010s for all patients, and atezolizumab 1,200 mg was administered intravenously every 3 weeks. About 85% of the roughly 30 patients were males with bladder-origin urothelial cancer, and about 65% of the 29 reported a prior smoking history. Patients had an ECOG performance status of 0 or 1 and had received between 0 and 3 prior chemotherapy regimens. Blood samples were analyzed at two time points: 3 weeks after treatment start (second dose) and 6 weeks after treatment start. A median of roughly 140,000 T cells and 65,000 to 90,000 unique TCRs was obtained from blood samples, and a median clonality of around 0.08 was observed. An exploratory multi-omic analysis was conducted of the somatic, immune and clinical correlates of response to PD-L1 blockade with atezolizumab in urothelial cancer. Pretreatment tumor samples, along with matched peripheral blood serially collected before and after atezolizumab treatment, were subjected to TCR sequencing. Durable clinical benefit was defined as a progression-free survival longer than 6 months, and TCR features were additionally tested against progression-free survival and overall survival. In the same patients who had TCR sequencing, pretreatment tumors also underwent whole exome sequencing and RNA sequencing. Nine patients achieved durable clinical benefit and fewer than 25 did not. Pretreatment blood TCR-seq was available for around 29 patients, at least one posttreatment blood collection was obtained for 25 or so patients, and tumor TCR-seq was available for 25 or so patients. Overall study results and their limits: Because the sample size was small (n ≈ 30) and many of the analyses were exploratory, the results are meant to be hypothesis-generating. Among patients with durable benefit, tumor-associated TCR clones showed greater expansion in peripheral blood 3 weeks after treatment started (n of about 21, p = 0.022). A pretreatment peripheral blood TCR clonality below the median was linked to improved progression-free and overall survival.

Synthetic TCR analog templates were spiked into each PCR to estimate absolute template abundance from read counts. The immunoSEQ assay used bias-controlled V and J gene primers to amplify TCRbeta CDR3 regions from genomic DNA. Sequencing of rearranged TCRbeta segments was done at approximately 20X coverage. From the authors' description of their analysis: Sequencing errors were corrected by clustering and CDR3s were annotated against IMGT to assign V, D and J genes. Downstream analyses used only productive TCRbeta rearrangements and left out out-of-frame or stop-codon sequences. Clonality was computed as one minus Shannon entropy normalized by the log of the number of unique productive sequences. Clones differing between time points or between blood and tumor were identified by Fisher's exact test with Benjamini-Hochberg correction at adjusted p below 0.01. TCRdb took this table from immuneACCESS and kept in-frame rearrangements with V and J called. Such tables lack part of the clones; where checked against another copy, unresolved V genes explain under half of the gap, and the rest is unexplained. V, J and clone size are those of that table, while D and trimming were read from the DNA. The sample table records about 80,000 clones; approximately 86% of these occur just once. Of the sample, approximately 6% falls within the top ten clones.

V is clipped by 2 bases and J by 1 base, and the sequence between their germline boundaries is 10 bases long. Based on the germline V gene, the CDR1 and CDR2 sequences are SGDLS and YYNGEE. There are 15 amino acids in the CDR3, from cysteine to phenylalanine inclusive. The only DNA kept is the CDR3, 45 bases in frame from the first base. The rearrangement combines TRBV9 with TRBJ2-1; the D gene cannot be named for sure. This TCR was recovered from a woman aged 70 to 79 with urothelial cancer. The specimen was PBMCs, collected around atezolizumab (anti-PD-L1) treatment. The CDR3 protein: CASSVTGLSYNEQFF. The nucleotide sequence reads as follows: TGTGCCAGCAGCGTTACGGGTTTGTCCTACAATGAGCAGTTCTTC. The reference TRBV9 and TRBJ2-1 proteins fill in what lies around the CDR3, so the full variable domain reads DSGVTQTPKHLITATGQRVTLRCSPRSGDLSVYWYQQSLDQGLQFLIQYYNGEERAKGNILERFSAQQFPDLHSELNLSSLELGDSALYFCASSVTGLSYNEQFFGPGTRLTVL.